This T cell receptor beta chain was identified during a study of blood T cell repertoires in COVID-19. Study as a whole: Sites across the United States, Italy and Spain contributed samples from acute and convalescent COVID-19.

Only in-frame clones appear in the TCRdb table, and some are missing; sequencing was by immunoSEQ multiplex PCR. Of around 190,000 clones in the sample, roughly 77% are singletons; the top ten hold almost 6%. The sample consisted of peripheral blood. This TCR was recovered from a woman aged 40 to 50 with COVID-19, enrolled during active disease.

The CDR3 coding sequence is TGTGCCAGTAGGGGACAGGGGATACGTGGCTACACCTTC. This sequence encodes CASRGQGIRGYTF. The chain combines TRBV19 with TRBJ1-2; 10 bases agree with TRBD1. This CDR3 contains 13 residues. V trimming: 6 bases; J trimming: 7 bases; junction bases outside the gene matches: 5. CDR1 is LNHDA, CDR2 SQIVND, per germline (reference sequence).